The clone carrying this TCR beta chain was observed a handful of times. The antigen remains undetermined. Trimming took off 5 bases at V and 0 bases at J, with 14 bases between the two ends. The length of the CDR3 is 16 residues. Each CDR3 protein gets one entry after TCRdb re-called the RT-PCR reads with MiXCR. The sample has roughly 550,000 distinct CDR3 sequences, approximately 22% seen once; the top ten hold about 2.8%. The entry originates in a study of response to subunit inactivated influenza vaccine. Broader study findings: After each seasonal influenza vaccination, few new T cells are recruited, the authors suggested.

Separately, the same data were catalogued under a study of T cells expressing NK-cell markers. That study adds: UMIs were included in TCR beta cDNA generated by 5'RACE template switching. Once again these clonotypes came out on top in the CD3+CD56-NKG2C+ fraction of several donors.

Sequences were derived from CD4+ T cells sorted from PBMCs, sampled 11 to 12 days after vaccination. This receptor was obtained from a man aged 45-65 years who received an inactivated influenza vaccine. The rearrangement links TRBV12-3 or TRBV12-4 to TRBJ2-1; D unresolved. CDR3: CASSLRRSASYNEQFF. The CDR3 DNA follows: TGTGCCAGCAGTCTAAGGCGTTCCGCCTCCTACAATGAGCAGTTCTTC.